A selection of T cell receptor beta chains follows, all from one sample in a study of human T cells and chemical hapten exposure. MiXCR, applied by TCRdb to the RACE reads, yields one record per CDR3 protein. The data contain just over 350,000 distinct CDR3 sequences, around 6% of them singletons. The source was whole blood, collected in connection with sensitization to the hapten diphenylcyclopropenone (DPC). The receptors were sampled from a woman aged 18 to 35 with alopecia areata. Some clones in this sample may be carry-over from other donors' samples. Each CDR3 is given with its conserved first and last residue. Each record gives: CDR3 protein, CDR3 DNA, D gene, clone size, V gene, J gene. D genes are given only for firm matches. Only part of the rows carry a size: once, few, many, or a class if the clone is expanded.

CDR3 protein: CASRLLCRVPETQYF; CDR3 DNA: TGTGCAAGTCGCTTACTGTGTAGGGTACCCGAGACCCAGTACTTC; D gene: -; clone size: few; V gene: TRBV12-2; J gene: TRBJ2-5
CDR3 protein: CASSPTPGDYNSPLHF; CDR3 DNA: TGTGCCAGCAGTCCTACCCCAGGGGACTATAATTCACCCCTCCACTTT; D gene: -; clone size: -; V gene: TRBV6-5; J gene: TRBJ1-6
CDR3 protein: CASHSGQGPDTQYF; CDR3 DNA: TGTGCCAGCCATTCGGGACAGGGGCCAGATACGCAGTATTTT; D gene: TRBD1; clone size: -; V gene: TRBV28; J gene: TRBJ2-3
CDR3 protein: CASRRQGGYGYTF; CDR3 DNA: TGTGCCAGCAGACGACAGGGAGGCTATGGCTACACCTTC; D gene: TRBD1; clone size: many; V gene: TRBV6-2/TRBV6-3; J gene: TRBJ1-2
CDR3 protein: CSVGGQGPEAFF; CDR3 DNA: TGCAGCGTGGGGGGACAGGGACCTGAAGCTTTCTTT; D gene: TRBD1; clone size: many; V gene: TRBV29-1; J gene: TRBJ1-1
CDR3 protein: CASGSAPLLAGRTYEQYF; CDR3 DNA: TGTGCTAGTGGTTCCGCCCCCCTTCTAGCGGGGCGAACCTACGAGCAGTACTTC; D gene: TRBD2; clone size: few; V gene: TRBV12-5; J gene: TRBJ2-7
CDR3 protein: CASSVSGADTQYF; CDR3 DNA: TGTGCCAGCAGCGTATCCGGGGCTGATACGCAGTATTTT; D gene: -; clone size: -; V gene: TRBV9; J gene: TRBJ2-3
CDR3 protein: CASSLEFADQETQYF; CDR3 DNA: TGTGCCAGCAGTTTAGAATTTGCAGATCAAGAGACCCAGTACTTC; D gene: -; clone size: few; V gene: TRBV12-3/TRBV12-4; J gene: TRBJ2-5
CDR3 protein: CASSSDMRRVSEQFF; CDR3 DNA: TGTGCCAGCAGCTCCGACATGAGGAGGGTCAGTGAGCAGTTCTTC; D gene: -; clone size: few; V gene: TRBV3-1; J gene: TRBJ2-1
CDR3 protein: CATGGGGSTDTQYF; CDR3 DNA: TGTGCCACCGGTGGGGGGGGTAGCACAGATACGCAGTATTTT; D gene: TRBD2; clone size: many; V gene: TRBV28; J gene: TRBJ2-3
CDR3 protein: CASSPLRETGAAF; CDR3 DNA: TGTGCCAGCAGCCCACTTCGGGAGACTGGAGCGGCTTTC; D gene: -; clone size: few; V gene: TRBV7-2; J gene: TRBJ2-6
CDR3 protein: CASRGGRGTGNEQFF; CDR3 DNA: TGTGCCAGCCGTGGAGGGCGGGGCACCGGGAATGAGCAGTTCTTC; D gene: -; clone size: -; V gene: TRBV6-1; J gene: TRBJ2-1
CDR3 protein: CASSSPGQYEQYF; CDR3 DNA: TGTGCCAGCAGTTCCCCAGGACAGTACGAGCAGTACTTC; D gene: -; clone size: many; V gene: TRBV28; J gene: TRBJ2-7
CDR3 protein: CASSPRDGTYEQYF; CDR3 DNA: TGTGCCAGCAGCCCGCGGGACGGCACCTACGAGCAGTACTTC; D gene: -; clone size: many; V gene: TRBV9; J gene: TRBJ2-7
CDR3 protein: CASSQDLSIYGYTF; CDR3 DNA: TGCGCCAGCAGCCAAGATCTGAGCATCTATGGCTACACCTTC; D gene: -; clone size: medium-sized; V gene: TRBV4-3; J gene: TRBJ1-2
CDR3 protein: CASTLRGGAGETQYF; CDR3 DNA: TGTGCCAGCACCCTACGCGGGGGGGCCGGGGAGACCCAGTACTTC; D gene: TRBD2; clone size: few; V gene: TRBV12-3/TRBV12-4; J gene: TRBJ2-5
CDR3 protein: CASSYSRQGAEPQHF; CDR3 DNA: TGTGCCAGCAGTTACTCGAGACAGGGGGCTGAGCCCCAGCATTTT; D gene: TRBD1; clone size: few; V gene: TRBV6-5; J gene: TRBJ1-5
CDR3 protein: CASGGGLAGAHFGELFF; CDR3 DNA: TGTGCTAGTGGTGGCGGGCTAGCGGGGGCCCATTTCGGGGAGCTGTTTTTT; D gene: TRBD2; clone size: few; V gene: TRBV12-5; J gene: TRBJ2-2
CDR3 protein: CASSHRVKRNTGELFF; CDR3 DNA: TGCGCCAGCAGCCACCGCGTTAAGAGGAACACCGGGGAGCTGTTTTTT; D gene: -; clone size: many; V gene: TRBV4-3; J gene: TRBJ2-2
CDR3 protein: CSAKRTGYREQYF; CDR3 DNA: TGCAGTGCTAAACGGACAGGGTATCGGGAGCAGTACTTC; D gene: TRBD1; clone size: -; V gene: TRBV20-1; J gene: TRBJ2-7
CDR3 protein: CASSQEGGWNTEAFF; CDR3 DNA: TGTGCCAGCAGCCAAGAGGGCGGATGGAACACTGAAGCTTTCTTT; D gene: -; clone size: many; V gene: TRBV14; J gene: TRBJ1-1
CDR3 protein: CVAQGGRYTDTQYF; CDR3 DNA: TGTGTCGCCCAGGGCGGGCGATACACAGATACGCAGTATTTT; D gene: -; clone size: many; V gene: TRBV6-5; J gene: TRBJ2-3
CDR3 protein: CASSPGVSGQPQHF; CDR3 DNA: TGTGCCAGCAGCCCAGGGGTGTCGGGTCAGCCCCAGCATTTT; D gene: -; clone size: -; V gene: TRBV9; J gene: TRBJ1-5
CDR3 protein: CASSPTGQNTEAFF; CDR3 DNA: TGTGCCAGCAGCCCGACAGGGCAGAACACTGAAGCTTTCTTT; D gene: TRBD1; clone size: many; V gene: TRBV5-6; J gene: TRBJ1-1
CDR3 protein: CSARLAPGLAGGEPETQYF; CDR3 DNA: TGCAGTGCTAGACTAGCCCCGGGACTAGCGGGCGGGGAACCCGAGACCCAGTACTTC; D gene: TRBD2; clone size: many; V gene: TRBV20-1; J gene: TRBJ2-5
CDR3 protein: CASSLSGGPRAQYF; CDR3 DNA: TGTGCCAGCAGTTTAAGCGGGGGGCCGAGGGCCCAGTACTTC; D gene: TRBD2; clone size: few; V gene: TRBV12-3/TRBV12-4; J gene: TRBJ2-5
CDR3 protein: CASSQDERGAYNEQFF; CDR3 DNA: TGCGCCAGCAGCCAAGATGAGCGGGGGGCGTACAATGAGCAGTTCTTC; D gene: TRBD2; clone size: many; V gene: TRBV4-3; J gene: TRBJ2-1
CDR3 protein: CASSQDAGDSPLHF; CDR3 DNA: TGTGCCAGCAGCCAAGATGCGGGGGACTCACCCCTCCACTTT; D gene: -; clone size: few; V gene: TRBV3-1; J gene: TRBJ1-6
CDR3 protein: CASSRRLRTSTDTQYF; CDR3 DNA: TGTGCCAGCAGTCGAAGACTACGAACTAGCACAGATACGCAGTATTTT; D gene: -; clone size: many; V gene: TRBV6-5; J gene: TRBJ2-3
CDR3 protein: CAISEAGRSTDTQYF; CDR3 DNA: TGTGCCATCAGTGAGGCCGGGCGTAGCACAGATACGCAGTATTTT; D gene: -; clone size: -; V gene: TRBV10-3; J gene: TRBJ2-3
CDR3 protein: CASSPMSKQETQYF; CDR3 DNA: TGTGCCAGCTCACCAATGTCGAAACAGGAGACCCAGTACTTC; D gene: -; clone size: -; V gene: TRBV18; J gene: TRBJ2-5
CDR3 protein: CSARLLGTSPPGELFF; CDR3 DNA: TGCAGTGCTAGATTGTTGGGGACTAGCCCACCCGGGGAGCTGTTTTTT; D gene: TRBD2; clone size: -; V gene: TRBV20-1; J gene: TRBJ2-2
CDR3 protein: CASSLARGGKNSPLHF; CDR3 DNA: TGTGCCAGCAGCTTAGCGAGAGGGGGAAAGAATTCACCCCTCCACTTT; D gene: -; clone size: few; V gene: TRBV7-2; J gene: TRBJ1-6
CDR3 protein: CASSLTSGRETQYF; CDR3 DNA: TGTGCCAGCAGCCTGACTAGCGGGAGGGAGACCCAGTACTTC; D gene: TRBD2; clone size: -; V gene: TRBV6-5; J gene: TRBJ2-5
CDR3 protein: CASSQSEGQVNNEQFF; CDR3 DNA: TGCGCCAGCAGCCAGTCGGAGGGACAGGTTAACAATGAGCAGTTCTTC; D gene: TRBD1; clone size: many; V gene: TRBV4-3; J gene: TRBJ2-1
CDR3 protein: CASSWGGPSTDTQYF; CDR3 DNA: TGTGCCAGCAGCTGGGGGGGGCCGAGCACAGATACGCAGTATTTT; D gene: -; clone size: -; V gene: TRBV7-2; J gene: TRBJ2-3
CDR3 protein: CSVLAGSVEETQYF; CDR3 DNA: TGCAGCGTACTAGCGGGGTCGGTCGAAGAGACCCAGTACTTC; D gene: TRBD2; clone size: few; V gene: TRBV29-1; J gene: TRBJ2-5
CDR3 protein: CASSLAQGDGQPQHF; CDR3 DNA: TGTGCCAGCAGCTTAGCACAGGGTGATGGGCAGCCCCAGCATTTT; D gene: -; clone size: many; V gene: TRBV7-9; J gene: TRBJ1-5
CDR3 protein: CASSLSGQGSEKLFF; CDR3 DNA: TGTGCCAGCAGCTTAAGCGGACAGGGATCTGAAAAACTGTTTTTT; D gene: TRBD1; clone size: many; V gene: TRBV7-9; J gene: TRBJ1-4
CDR3 protein: CASSRSSDTEAFF; CDR3 DNA: TGTGCCAGCAGCAGGTCCAGCGACACTGAAGCTTTCTTT; D gene: -; clone size: -; V gene: TRBV6-5; J gene: TRBJ1-1
CDR3 protein: CASGTPLGAETQYF; CDR3 DNA: TGTGCCAGCGGAACCCCCTTGGGGGCAGAGACCCAGTACTTC; D gene: -; clone size: -; V gene: TRBV28; J gene: TRBJ2-5
CDR3 protein: CSASRTGDYGYTF; CDR3 DNA: TGCAGTGCTAGCAGAACAGGGGACTATGGCTACACCTTC; D gene: TRBD1; clone size: many; V gene: TRBV20-1; J gene: TRBJ1-2
CDR3 protein: CASGLVATTGFGYTF; CDR3 DNA: TGTGCTAGTGGTTTGGTGGCCACTACAGGGTTTGGCTACACCTTC; D gene: -; clone size: many; V gene: TRBV12-5; J gene: TRBJ1-2
CDR3 protein: CSARDTGQGGQPQHF; CDR3 DNA: TGCAGTGCTAGAGATACGGGACAGGGAGGCCAGCCCCAGCATTTT; D gene: TRBD1; clone size: -; V gene: TRBV20-1; J gene: TRBJ1-5
CDR3 protein: CSARGRYNQPQHF; CDR3 DNA: TGCAGTGCTAGAGGACGGTACAATCAGCCCCAGCATTTT; D gene: -; clone size: many; V gene: TRBV20-1; J gene: TRBJ1-5
CDR3 protein: CASSPKQGSNTGELFF; CDR3 DNA: TGTGCCAGCAGCCCAAAACAGGGTTCGAACACCGGGGAGCTGTTTTTT; D gene: -; clone size: -; V gene: TRBV3-1; J gene: TRBJ2-2
CDR3 protein: CASSFHFRGNTEAFF; CDR3 DNA: TGTGCCAGCAGTTTTCACTTCAGGGGGAACACTGAAGCTTTCTTT; D gene: -; clone size: many; V gene: TRBV28; J gene: TRBJ1-1
CDR3 protein: CASSPPRAGTHQETQYF; CDR3 DNA: TGTGCCAGCTCACCACCGAGGGCGGGGACTCACCAAGAGACCCAGTACTTC; D gene: -; clone size: many; V gene: TRBV18; J gene: TRBJ2-5
CDR3 protein: CASSLNSLAIWEQFF; CDR3 DNA: TGTGCCAGCAGCTTAAACTCCCTAGCGATATGGGAGCAGTTCTTC; D gene: -; clone size: many; V gene: TRBV7-9; J gene: TRBJ2-1
CDR3 protein: CASSPPGGDNEQFF; CDR3 DNA: TGTGCCAGCAGTCCTCCGGGAGGAGACAATGAGCAGTTCTTC; D gene: TRBD2; clone size: few; V gene: TRBV28; J gene: TRBJ2-1